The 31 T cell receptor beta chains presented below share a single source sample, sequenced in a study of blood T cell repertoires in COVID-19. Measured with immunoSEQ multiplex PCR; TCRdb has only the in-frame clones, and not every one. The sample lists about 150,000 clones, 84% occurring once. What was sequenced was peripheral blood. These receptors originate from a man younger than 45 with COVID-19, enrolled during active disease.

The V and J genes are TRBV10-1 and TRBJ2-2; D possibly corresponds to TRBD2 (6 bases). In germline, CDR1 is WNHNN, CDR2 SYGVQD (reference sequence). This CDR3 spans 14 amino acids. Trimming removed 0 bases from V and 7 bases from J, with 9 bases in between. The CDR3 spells CASSESGGFGELFF. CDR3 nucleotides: TGCGCCAGCAGTGAGTCGGGGGGATTCGGGGAGCTGTTTTTT.

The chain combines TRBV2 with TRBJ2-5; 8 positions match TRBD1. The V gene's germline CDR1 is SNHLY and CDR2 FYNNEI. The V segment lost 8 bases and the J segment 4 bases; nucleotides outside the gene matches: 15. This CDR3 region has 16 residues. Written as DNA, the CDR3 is TGTGCCAGCTCCGTCGAACAGGGGGGTGGGGGAGAGACCCAGTACTTC. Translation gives CASSVEQGGGGETQYF.

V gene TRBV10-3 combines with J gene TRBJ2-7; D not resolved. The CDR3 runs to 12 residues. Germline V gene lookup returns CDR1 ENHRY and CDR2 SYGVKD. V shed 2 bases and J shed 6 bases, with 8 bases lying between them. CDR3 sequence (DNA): TGTGCCATCAGTGAGCAACTTTCCGAGCAGTACTTC. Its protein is CAISEQLSEQYF.

DNA of the CDR3: TGCAGCGTAATCGGAGGGGTCTATGGCTACACCTTC. Amino acid sequence: CSVIGGVYGYTF. V gene TRBV29-1 combines with J gene TRBJ1-2; D is perhaps TRBD1 (5 bases). The CDR3 sequence is 12 residues long. V lost 6 bases and J lost 4, with 12 bases in between. Germline-derived CDR1 and CDR2 are SQVTM and ANQGSEA.

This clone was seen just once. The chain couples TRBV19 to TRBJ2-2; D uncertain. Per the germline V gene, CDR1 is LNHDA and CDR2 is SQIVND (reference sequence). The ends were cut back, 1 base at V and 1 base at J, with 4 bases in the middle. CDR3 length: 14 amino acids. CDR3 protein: CASSIGQNTGELFF. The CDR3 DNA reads TGTGCCAGTAGTATAGGGCAGAACACCGGGGAGCTGTTTTTT.

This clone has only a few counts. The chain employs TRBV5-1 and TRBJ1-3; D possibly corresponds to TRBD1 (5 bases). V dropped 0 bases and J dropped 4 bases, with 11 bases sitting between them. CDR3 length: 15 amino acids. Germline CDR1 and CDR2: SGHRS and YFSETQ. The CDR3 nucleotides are TGCGCCAGCAGCTTGGATGGGGCTCCCGGAAACACCATATATTTT. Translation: CASSLDGAPGNTIYF.

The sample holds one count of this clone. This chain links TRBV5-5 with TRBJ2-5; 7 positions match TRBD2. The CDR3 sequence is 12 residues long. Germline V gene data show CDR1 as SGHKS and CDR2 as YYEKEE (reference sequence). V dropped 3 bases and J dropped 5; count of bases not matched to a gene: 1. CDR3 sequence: CASSYGGETQYF. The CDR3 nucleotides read TGTGCCAGCAGCTACGGGGGGGAGACCCAGTACTTC.

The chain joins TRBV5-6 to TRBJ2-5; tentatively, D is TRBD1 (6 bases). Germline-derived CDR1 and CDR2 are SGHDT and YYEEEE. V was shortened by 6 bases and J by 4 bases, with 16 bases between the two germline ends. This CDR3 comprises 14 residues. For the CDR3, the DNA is TGTGCCAGCACCCCAACACAGGGAGCAGAGACCCAGTACTTC. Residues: CASTPTQGAETQYF.

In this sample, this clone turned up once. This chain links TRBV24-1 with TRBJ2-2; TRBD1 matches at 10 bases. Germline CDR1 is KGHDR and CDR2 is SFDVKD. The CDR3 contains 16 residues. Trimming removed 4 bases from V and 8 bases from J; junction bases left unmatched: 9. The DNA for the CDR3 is TGTGCCACCAGTGACCCGGACAGGGGGTTCGAAGGGGAGCTGTTTTTT. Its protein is CATSDPDRGFEGELFF.

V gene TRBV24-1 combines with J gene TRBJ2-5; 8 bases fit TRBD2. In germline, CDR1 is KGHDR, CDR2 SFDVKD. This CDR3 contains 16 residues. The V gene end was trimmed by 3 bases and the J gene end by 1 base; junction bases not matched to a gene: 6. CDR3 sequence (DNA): TGTGCCACCAGTGATGGGGTAGCGGGGCTCCAAGAGACCCAGTACTTC. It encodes CATSDGVAGLQETQYF.

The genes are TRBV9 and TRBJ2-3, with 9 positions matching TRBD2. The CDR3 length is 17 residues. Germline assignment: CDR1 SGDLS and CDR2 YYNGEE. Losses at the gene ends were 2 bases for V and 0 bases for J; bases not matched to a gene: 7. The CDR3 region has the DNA TGTGCCAGCAGCGTGAGGTTAGCGGGAGCTAGCACAGATACGCAGTATTTT. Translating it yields CASSVRLAGASTDTQYF.

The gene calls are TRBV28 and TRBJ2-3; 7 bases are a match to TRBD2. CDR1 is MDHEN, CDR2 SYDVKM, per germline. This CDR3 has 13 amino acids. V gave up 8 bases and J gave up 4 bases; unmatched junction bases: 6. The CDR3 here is CASEIGGADTQYF. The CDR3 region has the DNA TGTGCCAGCGAGATTGGGGGGGCAGATACGCAGTATTTT. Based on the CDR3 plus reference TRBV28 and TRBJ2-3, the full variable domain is DVKVTQSSRYLVKRTGEKVFLECVQDMDHENMFWYRQDPGLGLRLIYFSYDVKMKEKGDIPEGYSVSREKKERFSLILESASTNQTSMYLCASEIGGADTQYFGPGTRLTVL.

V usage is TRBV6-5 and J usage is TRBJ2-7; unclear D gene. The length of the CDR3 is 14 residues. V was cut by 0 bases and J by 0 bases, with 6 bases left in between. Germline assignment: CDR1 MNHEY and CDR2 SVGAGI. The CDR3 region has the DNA TGTGCCAGCAGTTACTCCAAAAACTCCTACGAGCAGTACTTC. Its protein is CASSYSKNSYEQYF.

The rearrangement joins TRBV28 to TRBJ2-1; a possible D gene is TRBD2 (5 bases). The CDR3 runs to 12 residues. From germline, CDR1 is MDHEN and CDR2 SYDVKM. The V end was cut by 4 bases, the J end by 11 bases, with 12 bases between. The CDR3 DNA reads TGTGCCAGCAGTTCTAGGAGGATCCAGCAGTTCTTC. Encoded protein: CASSSRRIQQFF. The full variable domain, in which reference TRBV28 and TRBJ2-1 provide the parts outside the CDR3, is DVKVTQSSRYLVKRTGEKVFLECVQDMDHENMFWYRQDPGLGLRLIYFSYDVKMKEKGDIPEGYSVSREKKERFSLILESASTNQTSMYLCASSSRRIQQFFGPGTRLTVL.

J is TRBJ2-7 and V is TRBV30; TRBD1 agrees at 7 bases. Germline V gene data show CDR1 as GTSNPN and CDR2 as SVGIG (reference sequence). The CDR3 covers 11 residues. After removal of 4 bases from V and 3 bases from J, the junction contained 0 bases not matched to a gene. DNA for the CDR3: TGTGCCTGGAACAGGGGCTACGAGCAGTACTTC. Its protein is CAWNRGYEQYF.

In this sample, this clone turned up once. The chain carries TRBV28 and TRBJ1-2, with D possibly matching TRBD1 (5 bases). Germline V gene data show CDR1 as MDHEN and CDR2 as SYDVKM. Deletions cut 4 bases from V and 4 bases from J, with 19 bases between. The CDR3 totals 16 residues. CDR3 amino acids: CASSSPSAREAYGYTF. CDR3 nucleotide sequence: TGTGCCAGCAGTTCTCCTTCCGCCAGGGAGGCCTATGGCTACACCTTC.

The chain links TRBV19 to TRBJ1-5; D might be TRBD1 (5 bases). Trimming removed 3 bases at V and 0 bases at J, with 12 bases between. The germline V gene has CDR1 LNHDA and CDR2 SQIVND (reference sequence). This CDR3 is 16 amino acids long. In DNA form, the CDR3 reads TGTGCCAGTAGTATCTACAGGTCCACTAGCAATCAGCCCCAGCATTTT. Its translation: CASSIYRSTSNQPQHF.

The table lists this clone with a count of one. CDR3 amino acids: CASSIQSSRGNIQYF. DNA for the CDR3: TGTGCCAGTAGTATACAATCTAGCAGGGGGAACATTCAGTACTTC. The V and J genes are TRBV19 and TRBJ2-4; TRBD1 agrees at 7 bases. The ends lost 2 bases at V and 7 bases at J; junction bases unmatched: 8. CDR1 is LNHDA and CDR2 is SQIVND in the germline V gene (reference sequence). CDR3 size: 15 residues. The variable domain in full, completed from reference TRBV19 and TRBJ2-4, reads DGGITQSPKYLFRKEGQNVTLSCEQNLNHDAMYWYRQDPGQGLRLIYYSQIVNDFQKGDIAEGYSVSREKKESFPLTVTSAQKNPTAFYLCASSIQSSRGNIQYFGAGTRLSVL.

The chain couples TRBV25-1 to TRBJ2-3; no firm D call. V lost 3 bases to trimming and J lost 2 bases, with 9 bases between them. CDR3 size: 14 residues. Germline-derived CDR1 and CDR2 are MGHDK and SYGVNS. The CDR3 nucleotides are TGTGCCAGCAGTGAGCCCTATAACACAGATACGCAGTATTTT. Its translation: CASSEPYNTDTQYF.

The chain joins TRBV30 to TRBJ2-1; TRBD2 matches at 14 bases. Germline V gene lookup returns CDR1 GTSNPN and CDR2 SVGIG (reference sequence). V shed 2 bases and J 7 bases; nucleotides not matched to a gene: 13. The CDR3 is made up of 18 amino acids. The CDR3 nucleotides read TGTGCCTGGAGTCCGGGACTAGCGGGAGAAGGAGTCGCTAATGAGCAGTTCTTC. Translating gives CAWSPGLAGEGVANEQFF.

The CDR3 loop reads CASSPLVDRGLHNEQFF. CDR3 sequence (DNA): TGTGCCAGCAGTCCTCTCGTCGACAGGGGGCTCCACAATGAGCAGTTCTTC. This sequence joins TRBV28 and TRBJ2-1; the match to TRBD1 covers 10 bases. Unmatched junction bases numbered 12, after V lost 5 bases and J lost 5 bases. From germline, CDR1 is MDHEN and CDR2 SYDVKM. This CDR3 is built from 17 residues.

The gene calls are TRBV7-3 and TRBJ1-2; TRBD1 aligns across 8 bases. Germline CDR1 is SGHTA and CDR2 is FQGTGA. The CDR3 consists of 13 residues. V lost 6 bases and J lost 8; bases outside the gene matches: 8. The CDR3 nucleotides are TGTGCCAGCAGTGGCACGACAGGGGAAGGCTACACCTTC. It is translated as CASSGTTGEGYTF.

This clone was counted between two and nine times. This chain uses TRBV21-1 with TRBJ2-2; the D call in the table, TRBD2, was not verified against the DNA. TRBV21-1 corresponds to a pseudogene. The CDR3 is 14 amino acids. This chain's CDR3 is CASSGVSGRGELFF. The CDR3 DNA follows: TGTGCCAGCAGCGGGGTTTCGGGGAGGGGGGAGCTGTTTTTT.

The CDR3 DNA reads TGTGCCAGCAGCGCCGCCGGGTCGGGAGCGAACACCGGGGAGCTGTTTTTT. As protein: CASSAAGSGANTGELFF. The chain uses TRBV7-9 and TRBJ2-2; D might be TRBD2 (6 bases). The CDR3 extends over 17 amino acids. Per the germline V gene, CDR1 is SEHNR and CDR2 is FQNEAQ (reference sequence). The V gene lost 5 bases and the J gene lost 0 bases, with 16 bases spanning the gap. Supplemented by reference TRBV7-9 and TRBJ2-2, the full variable domain reads DTGVSQNPRHKITKRGQNVTFRCDPISEHNRLYWYRQTLGQGPEFLTYFQNEAQLEKSRLLSDRFSAERPKGSFSTLEIQRTEQGDSAMYLCASSAAGSGANTGELFFGEGSRLTVL.

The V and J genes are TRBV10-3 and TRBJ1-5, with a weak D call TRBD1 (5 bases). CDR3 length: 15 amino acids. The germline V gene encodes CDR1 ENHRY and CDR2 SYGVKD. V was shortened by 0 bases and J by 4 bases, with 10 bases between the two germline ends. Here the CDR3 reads CAISESGQGNQPQHF. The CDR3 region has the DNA TGTGCCATCAGTGAGTCGGGGCAGGGAAATCAGCCCCAGCATTTT.

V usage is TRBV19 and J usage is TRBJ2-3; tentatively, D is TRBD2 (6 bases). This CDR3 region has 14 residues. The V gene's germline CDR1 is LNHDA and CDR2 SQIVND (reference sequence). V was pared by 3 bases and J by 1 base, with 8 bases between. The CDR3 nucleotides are TGTGCCAGTAGTATGCCTAGCGGCACAGATACGCAGTATTTT. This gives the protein CASSMPSGTDTQYF.

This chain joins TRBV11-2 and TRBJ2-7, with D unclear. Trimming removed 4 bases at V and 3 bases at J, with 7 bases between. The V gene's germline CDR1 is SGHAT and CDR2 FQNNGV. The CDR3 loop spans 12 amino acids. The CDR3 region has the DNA TGTGCCAGCAGCTCGGTGTTCTACGAGCAGTACTTC. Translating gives CASSSVFYEQYF.

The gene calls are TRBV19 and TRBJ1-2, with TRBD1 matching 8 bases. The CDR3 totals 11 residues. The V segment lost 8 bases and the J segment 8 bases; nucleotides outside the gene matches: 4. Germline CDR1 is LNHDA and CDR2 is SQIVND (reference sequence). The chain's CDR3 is CASGQGGGYTF. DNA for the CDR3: TGTGCCAGTGGACAGGGAGGCGGCTACACCTTC.

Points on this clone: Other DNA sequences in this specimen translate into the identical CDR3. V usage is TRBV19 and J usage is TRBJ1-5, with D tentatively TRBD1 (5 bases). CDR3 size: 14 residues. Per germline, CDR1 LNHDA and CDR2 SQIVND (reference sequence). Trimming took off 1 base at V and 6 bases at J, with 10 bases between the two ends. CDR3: CASSIGQGFQPQHF. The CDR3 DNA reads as TGTGCCAGTAGTATAGGCCAGGGCTTTCAGCCCCAGCATTTT.

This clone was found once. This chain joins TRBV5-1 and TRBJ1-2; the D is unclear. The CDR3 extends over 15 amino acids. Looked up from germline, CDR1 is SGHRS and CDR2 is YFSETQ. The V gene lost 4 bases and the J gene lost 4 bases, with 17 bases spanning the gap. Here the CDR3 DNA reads TGCGCCAGCAGCCTCCGCAATCAACTGCCCTATGGCTACACCTTC. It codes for CASSLRNQLPYGYTF.

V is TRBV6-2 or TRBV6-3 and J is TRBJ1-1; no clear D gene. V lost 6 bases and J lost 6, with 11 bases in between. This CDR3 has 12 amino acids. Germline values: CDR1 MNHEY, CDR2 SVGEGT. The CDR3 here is CASSRHPSEAFF. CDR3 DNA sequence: TGTGCCAGCAGCCGACACCCATCTGAAGCTTTCTTT.